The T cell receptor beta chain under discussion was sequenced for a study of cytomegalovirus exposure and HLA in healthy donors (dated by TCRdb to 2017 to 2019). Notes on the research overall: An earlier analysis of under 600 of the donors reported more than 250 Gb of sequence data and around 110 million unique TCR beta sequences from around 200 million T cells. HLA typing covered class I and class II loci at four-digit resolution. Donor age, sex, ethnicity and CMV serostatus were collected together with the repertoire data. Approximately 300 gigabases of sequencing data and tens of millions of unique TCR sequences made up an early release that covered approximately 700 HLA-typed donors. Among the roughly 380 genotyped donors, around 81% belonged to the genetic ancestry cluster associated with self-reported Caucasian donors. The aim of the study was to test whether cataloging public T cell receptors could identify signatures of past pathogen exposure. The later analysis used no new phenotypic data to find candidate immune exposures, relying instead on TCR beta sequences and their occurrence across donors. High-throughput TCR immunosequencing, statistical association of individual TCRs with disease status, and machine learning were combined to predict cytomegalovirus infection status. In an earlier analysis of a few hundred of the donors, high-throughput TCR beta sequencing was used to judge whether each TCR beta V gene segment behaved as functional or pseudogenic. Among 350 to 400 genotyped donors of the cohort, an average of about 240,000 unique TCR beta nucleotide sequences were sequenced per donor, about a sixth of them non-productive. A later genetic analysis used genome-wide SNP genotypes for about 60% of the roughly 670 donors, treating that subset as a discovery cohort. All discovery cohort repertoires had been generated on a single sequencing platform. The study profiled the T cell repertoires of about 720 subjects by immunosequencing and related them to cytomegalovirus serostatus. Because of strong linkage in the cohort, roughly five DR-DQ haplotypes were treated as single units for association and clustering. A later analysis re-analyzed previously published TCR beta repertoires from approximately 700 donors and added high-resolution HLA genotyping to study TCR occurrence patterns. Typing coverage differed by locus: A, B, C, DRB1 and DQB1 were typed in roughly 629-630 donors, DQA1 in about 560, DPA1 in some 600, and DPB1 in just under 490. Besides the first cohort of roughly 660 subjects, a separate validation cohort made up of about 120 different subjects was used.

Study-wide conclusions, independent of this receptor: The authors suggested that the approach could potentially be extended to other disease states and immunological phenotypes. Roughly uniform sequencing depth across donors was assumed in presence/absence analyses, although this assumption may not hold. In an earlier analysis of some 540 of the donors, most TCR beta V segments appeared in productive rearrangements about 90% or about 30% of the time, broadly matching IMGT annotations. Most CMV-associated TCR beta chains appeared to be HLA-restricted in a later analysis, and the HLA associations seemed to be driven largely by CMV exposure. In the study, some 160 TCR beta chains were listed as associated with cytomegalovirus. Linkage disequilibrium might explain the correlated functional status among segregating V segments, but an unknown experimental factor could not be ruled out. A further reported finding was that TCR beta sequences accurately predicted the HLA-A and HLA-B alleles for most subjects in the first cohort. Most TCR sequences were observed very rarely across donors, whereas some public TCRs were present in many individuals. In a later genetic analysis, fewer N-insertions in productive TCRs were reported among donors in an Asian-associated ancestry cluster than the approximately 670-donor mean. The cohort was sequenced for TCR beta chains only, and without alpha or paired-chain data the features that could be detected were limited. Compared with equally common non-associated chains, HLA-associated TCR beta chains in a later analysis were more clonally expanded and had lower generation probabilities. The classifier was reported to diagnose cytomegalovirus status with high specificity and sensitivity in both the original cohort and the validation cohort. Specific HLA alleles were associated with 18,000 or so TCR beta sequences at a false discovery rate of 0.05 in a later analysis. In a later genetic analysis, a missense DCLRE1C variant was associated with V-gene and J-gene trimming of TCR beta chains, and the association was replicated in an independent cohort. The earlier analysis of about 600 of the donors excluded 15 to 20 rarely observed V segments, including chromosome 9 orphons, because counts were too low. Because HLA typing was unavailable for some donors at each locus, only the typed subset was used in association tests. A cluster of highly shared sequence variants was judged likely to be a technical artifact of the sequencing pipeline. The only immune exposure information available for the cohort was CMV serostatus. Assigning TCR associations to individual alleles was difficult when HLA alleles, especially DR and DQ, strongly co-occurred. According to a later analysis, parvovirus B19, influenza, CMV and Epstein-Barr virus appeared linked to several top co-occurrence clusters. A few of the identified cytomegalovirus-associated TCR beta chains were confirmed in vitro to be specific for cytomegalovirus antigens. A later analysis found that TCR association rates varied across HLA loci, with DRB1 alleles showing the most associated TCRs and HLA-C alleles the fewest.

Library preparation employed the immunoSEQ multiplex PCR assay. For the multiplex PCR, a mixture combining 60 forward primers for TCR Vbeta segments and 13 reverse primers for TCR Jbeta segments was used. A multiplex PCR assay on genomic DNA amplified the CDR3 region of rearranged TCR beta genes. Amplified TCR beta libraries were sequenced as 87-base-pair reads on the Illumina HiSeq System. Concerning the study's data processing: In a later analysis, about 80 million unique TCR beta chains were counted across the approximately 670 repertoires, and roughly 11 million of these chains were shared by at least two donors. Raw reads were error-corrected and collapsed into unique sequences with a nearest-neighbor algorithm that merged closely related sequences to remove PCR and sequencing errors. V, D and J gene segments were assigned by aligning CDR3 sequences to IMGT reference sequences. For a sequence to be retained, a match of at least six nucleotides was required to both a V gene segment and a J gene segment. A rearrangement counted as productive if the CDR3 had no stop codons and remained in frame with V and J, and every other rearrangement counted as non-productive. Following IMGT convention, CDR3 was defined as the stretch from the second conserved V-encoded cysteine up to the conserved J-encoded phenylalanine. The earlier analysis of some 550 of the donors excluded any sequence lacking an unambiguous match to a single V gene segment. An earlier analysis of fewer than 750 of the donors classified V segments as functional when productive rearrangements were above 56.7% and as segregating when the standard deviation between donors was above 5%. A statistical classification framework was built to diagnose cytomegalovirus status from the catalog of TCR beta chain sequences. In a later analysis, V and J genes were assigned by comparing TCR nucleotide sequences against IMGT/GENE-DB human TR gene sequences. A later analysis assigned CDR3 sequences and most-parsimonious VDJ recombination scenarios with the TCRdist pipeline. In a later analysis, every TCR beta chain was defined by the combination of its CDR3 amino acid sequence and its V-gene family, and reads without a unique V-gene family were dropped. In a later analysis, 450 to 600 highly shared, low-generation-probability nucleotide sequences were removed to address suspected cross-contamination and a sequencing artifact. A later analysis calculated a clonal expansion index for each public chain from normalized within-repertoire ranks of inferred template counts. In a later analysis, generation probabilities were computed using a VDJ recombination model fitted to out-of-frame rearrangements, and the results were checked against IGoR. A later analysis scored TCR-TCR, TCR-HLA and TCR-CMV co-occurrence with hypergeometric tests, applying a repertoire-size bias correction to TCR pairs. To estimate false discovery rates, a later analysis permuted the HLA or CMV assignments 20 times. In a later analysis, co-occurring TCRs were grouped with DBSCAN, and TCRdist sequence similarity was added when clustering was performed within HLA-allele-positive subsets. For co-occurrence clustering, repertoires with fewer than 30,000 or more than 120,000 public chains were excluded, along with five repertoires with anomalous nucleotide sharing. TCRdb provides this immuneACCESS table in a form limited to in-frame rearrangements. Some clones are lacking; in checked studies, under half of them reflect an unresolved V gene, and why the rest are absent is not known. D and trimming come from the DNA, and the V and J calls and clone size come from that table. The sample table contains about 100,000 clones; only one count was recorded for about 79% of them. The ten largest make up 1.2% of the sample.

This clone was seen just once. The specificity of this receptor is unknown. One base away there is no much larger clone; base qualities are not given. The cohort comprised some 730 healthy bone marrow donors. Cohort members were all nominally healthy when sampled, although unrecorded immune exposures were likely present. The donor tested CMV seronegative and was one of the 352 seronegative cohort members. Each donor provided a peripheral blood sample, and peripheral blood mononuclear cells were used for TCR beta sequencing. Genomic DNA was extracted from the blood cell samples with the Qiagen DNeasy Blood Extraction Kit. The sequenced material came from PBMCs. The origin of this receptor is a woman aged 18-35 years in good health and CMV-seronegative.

CDR3 loop: CATSLRLTNEQFF. In nucleotide form, the sequence is TGTGCCACCAGCCTACGACTTACCAATGAGCAGTTCTTC. The chain joins TRBV15 to TRBJ2-1; the D gene assignment is ambiguous. The germline ends are 11 bases apart after V is trimmed by 5 bases and J by 6 bases. CDR1 LNHNV and CDR2 YYDKDF are derived from the germline V gene (reference sequence). From cysteine to phenylalanine, the CDR3 is 13 amino acids long. Only CDR3 DNA is held: 39 bases, read in frame from base 1.